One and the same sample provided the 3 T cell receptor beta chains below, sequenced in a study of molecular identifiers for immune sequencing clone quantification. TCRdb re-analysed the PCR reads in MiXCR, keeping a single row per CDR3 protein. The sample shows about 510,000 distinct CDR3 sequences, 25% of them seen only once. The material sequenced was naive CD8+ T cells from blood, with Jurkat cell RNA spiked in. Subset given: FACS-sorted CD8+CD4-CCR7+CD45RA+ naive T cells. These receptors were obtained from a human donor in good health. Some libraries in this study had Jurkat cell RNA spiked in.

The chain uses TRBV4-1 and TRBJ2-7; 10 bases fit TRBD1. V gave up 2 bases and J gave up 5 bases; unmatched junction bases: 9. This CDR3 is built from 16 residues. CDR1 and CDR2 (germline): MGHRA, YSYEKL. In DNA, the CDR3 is TGCGCCAGCAGCCAAAACCCCGGGACAGGGGCCCACGAGCAGTACTTC. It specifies CASSQNPGTGAHEQYF.

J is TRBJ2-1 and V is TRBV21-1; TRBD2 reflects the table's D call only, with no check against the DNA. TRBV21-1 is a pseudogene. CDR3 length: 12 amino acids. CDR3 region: CASGTSNNEQFF. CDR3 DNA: TGTGCCAGCGGGACTAGCAACAATGAGCAGTTCTTC.

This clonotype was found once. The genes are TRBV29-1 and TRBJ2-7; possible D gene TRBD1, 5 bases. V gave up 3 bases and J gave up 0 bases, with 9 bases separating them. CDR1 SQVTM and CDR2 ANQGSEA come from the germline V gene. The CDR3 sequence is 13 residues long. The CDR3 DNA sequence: TGCAGCGTTGAGGCAGGGTTCTCCTACGAGCAGTACTTC. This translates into CSVEAGFSYEQYF.